This T cell receptor (beta chain) appears in the sequencing data of a study of cytomegalovirus exposure and HLA in healthy donors. Regarding the study as a whole: Reports indicate that TCR beta sequences accurately predicted the HLA-A and HLA-B alleles of most subjects. In a later analysis, an Asian-associated ancestry cluster reportedly showed fewer N-insertions than the approximately 670-donor mean. Per a prior analysis, the majority of TCR beta V segments were productive roughly 87% or roughly 30% of the time.

A remark on this clone: Its target is unknown.

Vbeta (60) and Jbeta (13) primers were used in the PCR. Sequencing was performed with immunoSEQ multiplex PCR; in TCRdb, only in-frame clones are kept and a portion is missing. Altogether about 160,000 clones are present, around four fifths being singletons, with the ten largest covering roughly 10%. Germline-derived CDR1 and CDR2 are MDHEN and SYDVKM. The CDR3 runs to 15 residues. The TCR originated in a man in his forties or fifties in good health and CMV-seropositive. Sequenced: PBMCs. The gene calls are TRBV28 and TRBJ2-5; TRBD1 agrees at 9 bases. With the DNA end fitting TRBJ2-7 better, the J assignment may be wrong. Here the CDR3 reads CASSLFRTGANEQYF. In DNA, the CDR3 is TGTGCCAGCAGTTTATTCCGGACAGGGGCAAACGAGCAGTACTTC.